The 12 T cell receptor beta chains reported below all come from one sample, sequenced in a study of blood T cell repertoires in COVID-19. Sequencing used immunoSEQ multiplex PCR; TCRdb keeps in-frame clones, though not all of them. This table has around 50,000 clones, more than 70% appearing once. The specimen was peripheral blood. All receptors come from a human donor in a cohort sampled during active COVID-19.

The rearrangement uses TRBV28 and TRBJ2-6; a weak D match, TRBD2 (5 bases). Between the trimmed V and J ends, which lost 3 bases and 2 bases, there was a span of 8 bases. This CDR3 has 15 residues. Germline V CDR1 and CDR2: MDHEN, SYDVKM. Here the CDR3 reads CASSFDSAGANVLTF. DNA of the CDR3: TGTGCCAGCAGTTTCGATAGCGCTGGGGCCAACGTCCTGACTTTC.

This clone was observed a single time. J is TRBJ1-5 and V is TRBV6-5; D is unresolved. V was clipped by 6 bases and J by 7 bases, with 19 bases between them. The length of the CDR3 is 15 residues. The germline CDR1 and CDR2 sequences are MNHEY and SVGAGI. The CDR3 DNA follows: TGTGCCAGCAGGGCTAGAATCACGGAGGGCCAGCCCCAGCATTTT. It codes for CASRARITEGQPQHF.

V is TRBV7-2 and J is TRBJ2-1, with D tentatively TRBD2 (5 bases). V lost 0 bases and J 7 bases, leaving 7 bases between the germline ends. This CDR3 has 13 residues. Germline V gene data show CDR1 as SGHTA and CDR2 as FQGNSA. For the CDR3, the DNA is TGTGCCAGCAGCTTAGCACTAGTAAATGAGCAGTTCTTC. It codes for CASSLALVNEQFF.

The rearrangement joins TRBV6-5 to TRBJ1-1; 7 bases line up with TRBD1. V shed 2 bases and J 2 bases; nucleotides not matched to a gene: 5. The CDR3 has 15 amino acids. Germline CDR1 reads MNHEY; CDR2 reads SVGAGI. Here the CDR3 DNA reads TGTGCCAGCAGTTACGGGACAGCAAGAAACACTGAAGCTTTCTTT. It yields the protein CASSYGTARNTEAFF.

J is TRBJ1-6 and V is TRBV4-1, with 10 bases aligning to TRBD1. CDR1 and CDR2 (germline): MGHRA, YSYEKL. There are 16 residues in the CDR3. V was pared by 3 bases and J by 10 bases, with 9 bases of the junction left unmatched. The CDR3 protein is CASSQEPGQGISPLHF. The CDR3 DNA is TGCGCCAGCAGCCAGGAGCCGGGACAGGGGATATCACCCCTCCACTTT.

The chain joins TRBV5-5 to TRBJ2-7; weak D call: TRBD1 (6 bases). This CDR3 is built from 17 residues. Germline V CDR1 and CDR2: SGHKS, YYEKEE (reference sequence). V lost 0 bases to trimming and J lost 0 bases, with 16 bases between them. The chain's CDR3 is CASSLGIGRGNSYEQYF. CDR3 DNA: TGTGCCAGCAGCTTGGGTATAGGCAGGGGTAACTCCTACGAGCAGTACTTC.

The chain links TRBV6-6 to TRBJ2-1; D is possibly TRBD2 (6 bases). V shed 7 bases and J shed 0 bases, with 16 bases lying between them. Germline loops: CDR1 MNHNY, CDR2 SVGAGI (reference sequence). This CDR3 is built from 16 residues. The chain's CDR3 is CASTLYGGSSYNEQFF. DNA for the CDR3: TGTGCCAGCACCCTATATGGGGGGAGCTCCTACAATGAGCAGTTCTTC.

The V call is TRBV7-2, the J call TRBJ2-5; no definite D call. Germline-derived CDR1 and CDR2 are SGHTA and FQGNSA. This CDR3 has 13 amino acids. V was pared by 1 base and J by 2 bases, with 5 bases between. The CDR3 is CASSLVRQETQYF. CDR3 nucleotide sequence: TGTGCCAGCAGCTTAGTCAGACAAGAGACCCAGTACTTC. Supplemented by reference TRBV7-2 and TRBJ2-5, the full variable domain reads GAGVSQSPSNKVTEKGKDVELRCDPISGHTALYWYRQSLGQGLEFLIYFQGNSAPDKSGLPSDRFSAERTGGSVSTLTIQRTQQEDSAVYLCASSLVRQETQYFGPGTRLLVL.

Here the CDR3 DNA reads TGTGCCAGCAGCGCGAGAGTCGGTCGCCAAGAGACCCAGTACTTC. It codes for CASSARVGRQETQYF. V usage is TRBV9 and J usage is TRBJ2-5; D not certain. This CDR3 has 15 amino acids. The V gene's germline CDR1 is SGDLS and CDR2 YYNGEE. The V end was cut by 3 bases, the J end by 1 base, with 13 bases between.

The V call is TRBV27, the J call TRBJ2-3; D perhaps matches TRBD1 (6 bases). Trimming pared 4 bases from V and 0 bases from J, leaving 11 bases between. The germline V gene encodes CDR1 MNHEY and CDR2 SMNVEV (reference sequence). This CDR3 contains 15 residues. CDR3 sequence (DNA): TGTGCCAGCAGTTCGACAGGTCCTAGCACAGATACGCAGTATTTT. Translation: CASSSTGPSTDTQYF.

The rearrangement links TRBV9 to TRBJ2-2, with D perhaps matching TRBD1 (6 bases). Trimming left V 4 bases short and J 2 bases short, with 12 bases between. This CDR3 is built from 15 residues. Germline V gene sequence: CDR1 SGDLS, CDR2 YYNGEE. DNA for the CDR3: TGTGCCAGCAGCTCACGGACAGCAAACACCGGGGAGCTGTTTTTT. Its protein product is CASSSRTANTGELFF.

V is TRBV7-2 and J is TRBJ2-5; TRBD1 might be the D (6 bases). Deletions cut 1 base from V and 5 bases from J, with 14 bases between. CDR1 is SGHTA and CDR2 is FQGNSA in the germline V gene. CDR3 length: 15 residues. CDR3 amino acids: CASSLVSGDGETQYF. For the CDR3, the DNA is TGTGCCAGCAGCTTAGTTTCAGGGGATGGGGAGACCCAGTACTTC.